A single sample is the source of the 8 T cell receptor beta chains below, sequenced in a study of CD8 T cells in ankylosing spondylitis (dated by TCRdb to the late 2010s). The library was obtained by 5' RACE. The sequencing machine was an Illumina HiSeq 2500. The raw public data were reprocessed by TCRdb itself: fastp quality trimming at Q25, MiXCR clonotype calling, in-frame beta chains only. For every CDR3 protein sequence, its rows merge into one entry that carries the most common genes and DNA. The sample records about 750,000 distinct CDR3 sequences, 15% to 20% of which are singletons. The ten most abundant clones make up about 20% of the sample. What the work shows at the level of the full study, not this receptor alone: A TCR beta motif of about 8 highly homologous amino acid variants appeared characteristic of blood from ankylosing spondylitis patients.

Their antigens are not known. Sequencing was done on a sample of blood, either unsorted or a sorted T cell fraction (not recorded which). The receptors originated from a male donor with ankylosing spondylitis.

This chain uses TRBV27 with TRBJ2-2; TRBD2 aligns across 8 bases. The CDR3 is 17 amino acids. Germline CDR1 reads MNHEY; CDR2 reads SMNVEV (reference sequence). V lost 5 bases, J lost 1 base, and 9 bases stayed unmatched. The CDR3 sequence: CASSDIVLAGNTGELFF. DNA of the CDR3: TGTGCCAGCAGTGACATCGTCCTAGCGGGGAACACCGGGGAGCTGTTTTTT.

This clonotype was counted many times. This chain connects TRBV4-1 to TRBJ2-1; 8 nucleotides line up with TRBD2. The CDR3 is made up of 15 amino acids. V shed 1 base and J 5 bases; nucleotides not matched to a gene: 4. Germline CDR1 and CDR2: MGHRA and YSYEKL. CDR3 coding DNA: TGCGCCAGCAGCCAAGTGCTAGCGGGCCACAATGAGCAGTTCTTC. This encodes CASSQVLAGHNEQFF.

There are a few counts of this clonotype. The chain couples TRBV25-1 to TRBJ2-1, with 12 nucleotides matching TRBD2. Losses at the gene ends were 1 base for V and 2 bases for J; bases not matched to a gene: 9. Per the germline V gene, CDR1 is MGHDK and CDR2 is SYGVNS. The CDR3 sequence is 19 residues long. The CDR3 sequence: CASSESPGLAGFAYNEQFF. In nucleotides, the CDR3 is TGTGCCAGCAGTGAATCCCCCGGACTAGCGGGATTCGCCTACAATGAGCAGTTCTTC.

The chain uses TRBV15 and TRBJ1-2; 7 nucleotides line up with TRBD1. V lost 3 bases, J lost 9 bases, and 10 bases stayed unmatched. The CDR3 has 14 residues. Germline assignment: CDR1 LNHNV and CDR2 YYDKDF (reference sequence). CDR3 sequence (DNA): TGTGCCACCAGCAGGCCCGACAGGGAACAGAGCTACACCTTC. As protein: CATSRPDREQSYTF.

This clonotype has more than one count but fewer than ten. This chain links TRBV19 with TRBJ1-4; the D gene is possibly TRBD1 (6 bases). V was shortened by 6 bases and J by 6 bases, with 14 bases between the two germline ends. This CDR3 spans 14 amino acids. Germline lookup yields CDR1 LNHDA and CDR2 SQIVND (reference sequence). The DNA of the CDR3 is TGTGCCAGTAGAGAGACAGGCGAAGATGAAAAACTGTTTTTT. Protein product: CASRETGEDEKLFF.

The rearrangement uses TRBV5-6 and TRBJ2-1, with TRBD2 as a possible D gene (7 bases). The CDR3 length is 16 residues. V dropped 0 bases and J dropped 10 bases, with 20 bases sitting between them. The V gene's germline CDR1 is SGHDT and CDR2 YYEEEE. The chain's CDR3 is CASSLAGGPGDEEQFF. The CDR3, as DNA: TGTGCCAGCAGCTTGGCCGGGGGGCCGGGAGACGAGGAGCAGTTCTTC.

This clonotype was picked up many times. J is TRBJ2-7 and V is TRBV12-3 or TRBV12-4; TRBD2 might be the D (5 bases). The CDR3 totals 10 residues. V was cut by 8 bases and J by 8 bases, with 10 bases left in between. CDR3: CASGKRKQYF. CDR3 nucleotide sequence: TGTGCCAGCGGAAAGCGGAAGCAGTACTTC.

This clonotype has just a few counts. V is TRBV10-3 and J is TRBJ2-3, with a possible D match to TRBD2 (5 bases). The CDR3 length is 12 residues. The V end lost 6 bases, the J end lost 5 bases, and 9 bases lay between the germline ends. Germline V CDR1 and CDR2: ENHRY, SYGVKD. CDR3: CAIRGAVDTQYF. The DNA of the CDR3 is TGTGCCATCAGGGGAGCGGTAGATACGCAGTATTTT.